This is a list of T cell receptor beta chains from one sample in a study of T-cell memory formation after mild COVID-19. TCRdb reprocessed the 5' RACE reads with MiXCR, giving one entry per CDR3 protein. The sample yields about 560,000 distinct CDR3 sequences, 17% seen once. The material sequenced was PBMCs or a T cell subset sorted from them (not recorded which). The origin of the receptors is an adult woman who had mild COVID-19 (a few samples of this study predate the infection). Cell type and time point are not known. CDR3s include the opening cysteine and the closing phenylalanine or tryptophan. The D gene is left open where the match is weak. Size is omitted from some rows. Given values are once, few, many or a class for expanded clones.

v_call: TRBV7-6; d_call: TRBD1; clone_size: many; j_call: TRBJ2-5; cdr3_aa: CASSPNRGQYQETQYF; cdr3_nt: TGTGCCAGCAGCCCAAACAGGGGCCAGTACCAAGAGACCCAGTACTTC
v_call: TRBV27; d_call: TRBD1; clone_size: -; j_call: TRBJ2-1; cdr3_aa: CASRPRTGGKRGSYNEQFF; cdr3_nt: TGTGCCAGCAGACCCAGGACAGGGGGGAAGAGAGGCTCCTACAATGAGCAGTTCTTC
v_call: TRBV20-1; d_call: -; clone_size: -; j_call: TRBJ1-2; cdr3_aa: CSATTGTDDGYTF; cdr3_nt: TGCAGTGCTACAACCGGGACCGACGATGGCTACACCTTC
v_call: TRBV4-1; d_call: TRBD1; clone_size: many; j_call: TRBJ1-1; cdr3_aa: CASSRGRGTEAFF; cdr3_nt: TGCGCCAGCAGCAGGGGGCGAGGGACTGAAGCTTTCTTT
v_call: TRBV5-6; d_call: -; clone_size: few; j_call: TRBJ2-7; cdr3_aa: CASSRPKDYRSYEQYF; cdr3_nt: TGTGCCAGCAGCCGGCCCAAGGACTACCGCTCCTACGAGCAGTACTTC
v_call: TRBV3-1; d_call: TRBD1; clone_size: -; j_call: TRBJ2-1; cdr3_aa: CASSQDLRQGISYNEQFF; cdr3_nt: TGTGCCAGCAGCCAAGATTTGAGACAGGGGATCTCCTACAATGAGCAGTTCTTC
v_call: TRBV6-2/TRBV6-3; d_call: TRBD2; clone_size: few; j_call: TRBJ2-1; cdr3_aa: CASSSSGLAGVNEQFF; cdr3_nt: TGTGCCAGCAGTTCATCCGGACTAGCGGGAGTTAATGAGCAGTTCTTC
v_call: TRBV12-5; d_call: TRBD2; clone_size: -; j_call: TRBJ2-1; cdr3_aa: CASGAAHRGLAVYNEQFF; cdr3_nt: TGTGCTAGTGGCGCTGCACACCGGGGACTAGCGGTTTACAATGAGCAGTTCTTC
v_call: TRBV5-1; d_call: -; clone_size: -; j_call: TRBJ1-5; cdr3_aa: CASSTGTAGQPQHF; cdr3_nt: TGCGCCAGCAGCACCGGGACGGCGGGACAGCCCCAGCATTTT
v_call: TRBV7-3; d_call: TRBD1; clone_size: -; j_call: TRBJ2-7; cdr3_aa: CASSPMGGTASYEQYF; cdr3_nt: TGTGCCAGCAGCCCCATGGGTGGGACAGCATCCTACGAGCAGTACTTC
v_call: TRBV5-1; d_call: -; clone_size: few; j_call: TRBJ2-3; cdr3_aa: CASSLGRTGGWDTQYF; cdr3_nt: TGCGCCAGCAGCTTGGGCCGGACAGGAGGGTGGGATACGCAGTATTTT
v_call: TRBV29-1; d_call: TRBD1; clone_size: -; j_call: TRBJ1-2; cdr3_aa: CSVEEWTGNGYTF; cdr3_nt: TGCAGCGTTGAAGAATGGACAGGGAATGGCTACACCTTC
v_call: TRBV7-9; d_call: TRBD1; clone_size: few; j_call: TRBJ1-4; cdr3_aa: CASSFTSGQGANDRLFF; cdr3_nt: TGTGCCAGCAGCTTCACCTCGGGACAGGGAGCAAATGATCGACTGTTTTTT
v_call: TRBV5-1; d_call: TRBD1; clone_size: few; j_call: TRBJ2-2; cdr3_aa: CASSLEQGLTGELFF; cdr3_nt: TGCGCCAGCAGCTTGGAACAGGGGTTGACCGGGGAGCTGTTTTTT
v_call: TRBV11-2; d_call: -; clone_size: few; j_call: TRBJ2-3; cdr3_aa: CATRPGQGRRGDGTDTQYF; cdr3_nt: TGTGCCACCCGACCGGGACAGGGACGGCGGGGGGATGGCACAGATACGCAGTATTTT
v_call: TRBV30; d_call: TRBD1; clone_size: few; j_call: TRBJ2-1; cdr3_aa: CAWSGDRGNEQFF; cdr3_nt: TGTGCCTGGAGTGGCGACAGGGGCAATGAGCAGTTCTTC
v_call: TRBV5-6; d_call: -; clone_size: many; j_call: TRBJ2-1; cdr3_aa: CASSLALGSYNEQFF; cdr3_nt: TGTGCCAGCAGCTTAGCTCTGGGATCCTACAATGAGCAGTTCTTC
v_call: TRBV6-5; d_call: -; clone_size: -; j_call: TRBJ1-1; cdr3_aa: CASSQRDGLNTEAFF; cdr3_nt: TGTGCCAGCAGTCAGAGGGACGGTTTGAACACTGAAGCTTTCTTT
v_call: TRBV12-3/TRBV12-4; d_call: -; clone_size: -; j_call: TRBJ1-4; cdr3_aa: CASRTSEGEKLFF; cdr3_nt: TGTGCCAGCAGGACCTCAGAGGGGGAGAAACTGTTTTTT
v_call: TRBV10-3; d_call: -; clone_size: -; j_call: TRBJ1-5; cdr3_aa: CASDTTDGQHQHF; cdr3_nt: TGTGCCAGCGACACCACGGATGGTCAGCACCAGCATTTT
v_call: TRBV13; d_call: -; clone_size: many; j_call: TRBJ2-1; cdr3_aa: CASSSDSGGNEQFF; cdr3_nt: TGTGCCAGCAGCTCAGACAGTGGGGGGAATGAGCAGTTCTTC
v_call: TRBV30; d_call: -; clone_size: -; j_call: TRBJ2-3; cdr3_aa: CAWSTWVRDTQYF; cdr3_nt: TGTGCCTGGAGTACGTGGGTGCGGGATACGCAGTATTTT
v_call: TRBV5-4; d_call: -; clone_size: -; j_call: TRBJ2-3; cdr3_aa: CASSLDGPDTQYF; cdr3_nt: TGTGCCAGCAGCTTGGATGGTCCAGATACGCAGTATTTT
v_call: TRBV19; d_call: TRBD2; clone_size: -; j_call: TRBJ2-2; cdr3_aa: CASRTGGRSGELFF; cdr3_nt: TGTGCCAGTAGGACGGGCGGGAGGTCCGGGGAGCTGTTTTTT
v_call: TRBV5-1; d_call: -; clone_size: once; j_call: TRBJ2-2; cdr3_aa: CASSSFEVTGELFF; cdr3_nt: TGCGCCAGCAGCTCCTTCGAGGTCACCGGGGAGCTGTTTTTT
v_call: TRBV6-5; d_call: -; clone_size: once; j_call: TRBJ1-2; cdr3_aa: CASSYSILGANYGYTF; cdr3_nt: TGTGCCAGCAGTTACTCGATCCTGGGGGCAAACTATGGCTACACCTTC
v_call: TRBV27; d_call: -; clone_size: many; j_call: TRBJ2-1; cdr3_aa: CASMIEGGRGEQFF; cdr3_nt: TGTGCCAGCATGATAGAAGGAGGCCGGGGTGAGCAGTTCTTC
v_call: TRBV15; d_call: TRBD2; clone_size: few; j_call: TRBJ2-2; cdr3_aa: CATRLADTGELFF; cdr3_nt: TGTGCCACCCGACTAGCAGACACCGGGGAGCTGTTTTTT
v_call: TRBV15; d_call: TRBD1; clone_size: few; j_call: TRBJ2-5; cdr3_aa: CATSRDRRTGVIGETQYF; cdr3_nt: TGTGCCACCAGCAGAGATAGGAGAACAGGGGTGATTGGAGAGACCCAGTACTTC
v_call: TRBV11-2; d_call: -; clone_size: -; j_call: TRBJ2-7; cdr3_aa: CASSAAGTPYEQYF; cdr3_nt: TGTGCCAGCAGCGCTGCCGGGACACCCTACGAGCAGTACTTC
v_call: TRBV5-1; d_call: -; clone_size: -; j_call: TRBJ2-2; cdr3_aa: CASSWDFYGELFF; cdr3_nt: TGCGCCAGCAGCTGGGACTTCTACGGGGAGCTGTTTTTT
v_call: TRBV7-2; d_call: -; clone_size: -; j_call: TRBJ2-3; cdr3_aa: CASSTMAINTQYF; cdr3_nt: TGTGCCAGCAGCACCATGGCGATCAATACGCAGTATTTT
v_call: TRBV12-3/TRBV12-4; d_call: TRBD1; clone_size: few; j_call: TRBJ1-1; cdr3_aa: CASSLRQGTGAEAFF; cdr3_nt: TGTGCCAGCAGTCTACGACAGGGTACGGGCGCTGAAGCTTTCTTT
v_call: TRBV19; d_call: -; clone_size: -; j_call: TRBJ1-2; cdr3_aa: CAGSTAGSDGYTF; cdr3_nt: TGTGCCGGTTCTACAGCGGGGAGCGATGGCTACACCTTC
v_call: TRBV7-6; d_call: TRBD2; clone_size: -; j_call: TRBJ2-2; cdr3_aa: CASSLALAAGVLTGELFF; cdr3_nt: TGTGCCAGCAGCTTAGCGTTGGCAGCGGGAGTGCTCACCGGGGAGCTGTTTTTT
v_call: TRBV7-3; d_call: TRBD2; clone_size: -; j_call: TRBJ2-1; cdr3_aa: CASSAALAGVHNEQFF; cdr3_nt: TGTGCCAGCAGCGCCGCACTAGCGGGGGTTCACAATGAGCAGTTCTTC
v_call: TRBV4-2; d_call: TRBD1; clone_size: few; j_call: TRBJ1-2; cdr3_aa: CASSQERRGQGIISYTF; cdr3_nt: TGTGCCAGCAGCCAAGAGCGACGGGGACAGGGGATAATTAGCTACACCTTC
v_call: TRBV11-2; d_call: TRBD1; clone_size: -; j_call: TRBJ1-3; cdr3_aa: CASSRDRVGNTIYF; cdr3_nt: TGTGCCAGCAGCCGGGACAGGGTTGGAAACACCATATATTTT
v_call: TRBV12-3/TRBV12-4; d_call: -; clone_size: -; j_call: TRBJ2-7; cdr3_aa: CASSFLGRYEQYF; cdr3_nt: TGTGCCAGCAGTTTTCTGGGGAGATACGAGCAGTACTTC